This T cell receptor (beta chain) was found in a study of blood T cell repertoires in COVID-19. Study at large: T cells, B-cell-depleted T cells, or PBMCs provided the cDNA or gDNA that served as material.

This clone was seen once. Source study methods: Counts of nucleated cells, estimated from reference gene primer amplification, were obtained. Measured with immunoSEQ multiplex PCR; TCRdb has only the in-frame clones, and not every one. The D gene and trimming were derived from the DNA, and the V and J assignments and clone size from that table. The sample yields some 93,000 clones, 65% to 90% seen once. The sequence was collected from a man between 60 and 75 years old with acute or convalescent COVID-19. The sequencing input was peripheral blood.

This chain's CDR3 is CASSLATALLNTGELFF. The DNA for the CDR3 is TGTGCCAGCAGCTTAGCGACAGCGCTATTAAACACCGGGGAGCTGTTTTTT. The chain couples TRBV7-2 to TRBJ2-2; maybe TRBD1 (5 bases). Looked up from germline, CDR1 is SGHTA and CDR2 is FQGNSA. V gave up 0 bases and J gave up 2 bases, with 13 bases separating them. The CDR3 runs to 17 residues.